This record concerns one T cell receptor beta chain sequence. Its specificity is not known. Other DNA variants within this sample encode the same CDR3. The data stem from a study of shared clonotypes between healthy human individuals. Sequencing was at deep level. Data came from immunoSEQ multiplex PCR; TCRdb stores just in-frame clones and leaves some out. Of millions of clones detected, approximately 94% appear once; the ten largest clones hold approximately 1.7%. Broader study findings: The study sampled only blood, and tissue repertoires likely differ. Larger estimated richness was generally recorded for naive subsets relative to memory subsets.

Naive CD8 cells were CD45RO-negative, positively selected for CCR7, excluding terminally differentiated effector memory CD45RA+ cells. All donors qualified as healthy HIV-negative adults and had experienced no recent acute infections or vaccinations. CDR1 and CDR2 from the germline V gene are MNHNY and SVGAGI (reference sequence). CDR3 length: 14 residues. V lost 2 bases and J 1 base, leaving 9 bases between the germline ends. The source is a man aged 18-30 years in good health. Some clones in this sample may be carry-over from other donors' samples. The genes are TRBV6-6 and TRBJ2-7, with D possibly TRBD1 on 6 matching bases. The sequenced sample consisted of naive CD8+ T cells from PBMCs. The DNA of the CDR3 is TGTGCCAGCAGTTACCCGGACAGTTCCTACGAGCAGTACTTC. This translates into CASSYPDSSYEQYF.